This record looks at one TCR beta chain sequence and its context. This clonotype was found a few times. Its antigen remains undetermined. No base quality information exists; no much larger clone differs at one position. The sample is drawn from a study of T-cell reconstitution after alpha-beta-depleted transplantation in children (dated by TCRdb to 2016 to 2017). Regarding the complete study: T-cell immune reconstitution after TCRalphabeta/CD19-depleted allogeneic hematopoietic cell transplantation in children was quantitatively tracked in the study by means of TCR repertoire profiling. What the research found in general, with its limitations: The apparently early alphabetaT-cell count recovery about two months after transplant was reportedly dependent on only several hundred rapidly expanded clones derived from non-depleted graft cells. In some patients, the high TCRbeta diversity seen at day 60 was put down to recipient T cells and intrathymic progenitors that had survived conditioning. Hyperexpanded clone frequencies declined over subsequent months; after one year, T-cell counts and TCRbeta diversity were mostly attributed to newly produced T cells.

Read against the paper, the sample's treatment or condition label means: allogeneic hematopoietic cell transplantation with graft depleted of TCRalphabeta T cells and CD19 B cells. The transplant recipients were children given TCRalphabeta/CD19-depleted allogeneic hematopoietic cell grafts. The library was prepared using PCR. Instrument used: Illumina HiSeq 2500. TCR libraries were prepared with molecular barcoding, using unique molecular identifiers to normalize TCRbeta repertoire quantification. TCRdb reran the public reads through fastp at Q25 and MiXCR, keeping productive beta chains. When rows share a CDR3 protein, they turn into one entry using the most common DNA and genes. Within this sample are 200,000 to 250,000 distinct CDR3 sequences, with approximately 8.4% of them counted one time only. The ten largest clones take up 35% to 45% of the sample. Specimen: PBMCs, mostly from graft donor cells, collected 360 days after TCRalphabeta/CD19-depleted stem cell transplant. The receptor comes from a male patient aged 2-15 years who had a stem cell transplant for acute myeloid leukemia, so the T cells may come from the graft donor.

The CDR3 protein sequence reads: CSAPRLADSYEQYF. The nucleotide sequence reads TGCAGTGCCCCTCGACTAGCCGATTCCTACGAGCAGTACTTC. The V and J genes are TRBV20-1 and TRBJ2-7, with 7 middle bases fitting TRBD2. Per the germline V gene (reference sequence), DFQATT is the CDR1 and SNEGSKA is the CDR2. Here V drops 6 bases and J drops 1 base, and the junction holds 9 bases not matched to any gene. The cysteine opens and the phenylalanine closes a CDR3 of 14 amino acids. The kept DNA is CDR3 alone, 42 bases in frame from the first base.